This passage covers 30 T cell receptor beta chains from one sample sequenced in a study of T cells after yellow fever vaccination. One entry per CDR3 protein, called by TCRdb with MiXCR from the 5' RACE reads. The table has 200,000 to 300,000 distinct CDR3 sequences, over 10% seen once. Here the sequenced sample was CD4+ T cells sorted from PBMCs, taken 45 days after the yellow fever booster vaccination. The receptors derive from a man in his thirties or forties who received the YFV17D yellow fever vaccine.

The chain employs TRBV5-1 and TRBJ2-3; tentatively, D is TRBD1 or TRBD2 (5 bases each). The CDR3 is 15 amino acids. Trimming stripped 4 bases from V and 0 bases from J, with 12 bases between. CDR1 SGHRS and CDR2 YFSETQ come from the germline V gene. The CDR3 reads CASSPEGTSTDTQYF. For the CDR3, the DNA is TGCGCCAGCAGCCCCGAAGGGACCAGCACAGATACGCAGTATTTT.

This clonotype was seen ten or more times. This chain connects TRBV7-3 to TRBJ2-1; D not resolved. Trimming stripped 5 bases from V and 9 bases from J, with 14 bases between. Germline V gene sequence: CDR1 SGHTA, CDR2 FQGTGA. This CDR3 spans 13 amino acids. CDR3 coding DNA: TGTGCCAGCAGCCTTCTTCCAGATGGTGAGCAGTTCTTC. Protein product: CASSLLPDGEQFF.

This chain uses TRBV12-3 or TRBV12-4 with TRBJ1-3; D ambiguous. V lost 10 bases and J 0 bases, leaving 10 bases between the germline ends. The CDR3 is 13 residues long. The CDR3: CATQAISGNTIYF. CDR3 DNA sequence: TGTGCCACCCAGGCTATCTCTGGAAACACCATATATTTT.

This clonotype was detected only a few times. V and J are TRBV5-1 and TRBJ2-5; 10 positions match TRBD2. This CDR3 spans 15 amino acids. The V and J ends lost 2 bases and 3 bases, in that order; junction bases with no gene match: 4. Germline V gives CDR1 SGHRS, CDR2 YFSETQ. The CDR3 protein is CASSFSGRAEETQYF. Written as DNA, the CDR3 is TGCGCCAGCAGCTTCAGCGGGAGGGCCGAAGAGACCCAGTACTTC.

The CDR3 reads CASSRTGDVGQPQHF. CDR3 DNA: TGCGCCAGCAGCAGGACAGGGGATGTAGGTCAGCCCCAGCATTTT. The chain combines TRBV5-1 with TRBJ1-5; 9 nucleotides align to TRBD1. CDR1 is SGHRS and CDR2 is YFSETQ in the germline V gene. V lost 4 bases and J lost 6; bases outside the gene matches: 8. The CDR3 loop spans 15 amino acids.

This chain uses TRBV29-1 with TRBJ1-1, with unresolved D. Germline V gene data show CDR1 as SQVTM and CDR2 as ANQGSEA. This CDR3 spans 13 amino acids. V lost 4 bases and J 2 bases, leaving 11 bases between the germline ends. The CDR3, as DNA: TGCAGCGTTGCCCAACGGGGAAACACTGAAGCTTTCTTT. Translation: CSVAQRGNTEAFF.

V gene TRBV4-3 combines with J gene TRBJ2-1; no definite D call. Germline V CDR1 and CDR2: LGHNA, YSLEER. The CDR3 loop spans 15 amino acids. Trimming removed 4 bases from V and 0 bases from J, with 10 bases in between. In DNA form, the CDR3 reads TGCGCCAGCAGCCCCAGCCGGAGCTCCTACAATGAGCAGTTCTTC. Residues: CASSPSRSSYNEQFF.

The chain uses TRBV10-2 and TRBJ2-7; 11 positions agree with TRBD2. Germline V CDR1 and CDR2: WSHSY, SAAADI. This CDR3 region has 16 residues. The ends lost 3 bases at V and 3 bases at J; junction bases unmatched: 7. The CDR3 here is CASSDPTSGRVYEQYF. The CDR3 region has the DNA TGCGCCAGCAGTGACCCTACTAGCGGGAGAGTCTACGAGCAGTACTTC.

The chain is built from TRBV10-3 and TRBJ2-5; 7 nucleotides align to TRBD1. Germline values: CDR1 ENHRY, CDR2 SYGVKD. After removal of 7 bases from V and 2 bases from J, the junction contained 4 bases not matched to a gene. This CDR3 has 13 residues. Here the CDR3 DNA reads TGTGCCATCAAGCCAGGGGGTCAAGAGACCCAGTACTTC. It translates to CAIKPGGQETQYF.

This rearrangement joins TRBV6-1 to TRBJ2-2; D call uncertain. From germline, CDR1 is MNHNS and CDR2 SASEGT. V lost 6 bases and J 2 bases, leaving 10 bases between the germline ends. The CDR3 loop spans 14 amino acids. CDR3 sequence: CASRSKLNTGELFF. CDR3 nucleotides: TGTGCCAGCAGATCTAAACTCAACACCGGGGAGCTGTTTTTT.

The sample holds many counts of this clonotype. This rearrangement joins TRBV12-3 or TRBV12-4 to TRBJ2-1, with TRBD1 matching 10 bases. The CDR3 contains 14 residues. V lost 6 bases, J lost 7 bases, and 6 bases stayed unmatched. CDR3 region: CASSHRDRGNEQFF. CDR3 nucleotides: TGTGCCAGCAGCCACCGGGACAGGGGTAATGAGCAGTTCTTC.

CDR3 sequence (DNA): TGTCCCGGGGAGGGGCACAGATACGAGCAGTACTTC. It translates to CPGEGHRYEQYF. The genes are TRBV19 and TRBJ2-7, with TRBD2 identical over 7 bases. The germline V gene has CDR1 LNHDA and CDR2 SQIVND (reference sequence). The CDR3 consists of 12 residues.

The CDR3 region has the DNA TGCAGTGCTAGCGGTCGGGACAGGGGGGCCTACGAGCAGTACTTC. It codes for CSASGRDRGAYEQYF. J is TRBJ2-7 and V is TRBV20-1, with 11 nucleotides matching TRBD1. CDR3 size: 15 residues. The junction had 6 bases not matched to a gene; V was cut back by 3 bases and J by 2 bases. Germline V gives CDR1 DFQATT, CDR2 SNEGSKA (reference sequence).

This clonotype was seen only a few times. The V and J genes are TRBV27 and TRBJ2-2, with 7 positions matching TRBD1. The germline CDR1 and CDR2 sequences are MNHEY and SMNVEV (reference sequence). Unmatched junction bases numbered 11, after V lost 6 bases and J lost 7 bases. This CDR3 has 15 residues. CDR3 in amino acids: CASRPGQNFNGELFF. The CDR3 region has the DNA TGTGCCAGCAGACCGGGACAGAACTTCAACGGGGAGCTGTTTTTT.

Only a few counts were recorded for this clonotype. The chain employs TRBV15 and TRBJ2-7; the D gene could be TRBD1 or TRBD2 (6 bases each). The CDR3 runs to 15 residues. V lost 5 bases, J lost 5 bases, and 19 bases lay in between. CDR1 and CDR2 (germline): LNHNV, YYDKDF (reference sequence). The CDR3 loop is CATSGGGFTSHEQYF. Written as DNA, the CDR3 is TGTGCCACCAGCGGAGGGGGGTTTACTAGCCACGAGCAGTACTTC.

The table lists this clonotype with a few counts. This rearrangement joins TRBV15 to TRBJ2-7; TRBD2 aligns across 7 bases. Germline V gene lookup returns CDR1 LNHNV and CDR2 YYDKDF (reference sequence). The V segment lost 0 bases and the J segment 4 bases; nucleotides outside the gene matches: 6. CDR3 length: 15 residues. This CDR3 is CATSRERTSTYEQYF. The CDR3 bases are TGTGCCACCAGCAGAGAAAGGACTAGTACGTACGAGCAGTACTTC. The full variable domain, its missing parts supplied by reference TRBV15 and TRBJ2-7, is DAMVIQNPRYQVTQFGKPVTLSCSQTLNHNVMYWYQQKSSQAPKLLFHYYDKDFNNEADTPDNFQSRRPNTSFCFLDIRSPGLGDTAMYLCATSRERTSTYEQYFGPGTRLTVT.

The genes are TRBV10-3 and TRBJ2-1, with 11 bases that match TRBD2. The J segment lost 2 bases and the V segment lost 7 bases, leaving 7 bases of the junction unmatched. CDR1 is ENHRY and CDR2 is SYGVKD in the germline V gene. The CDR3 loop spans 16 amino acids. This CDR3 is CAINSGTSGAYNEQFF. CDR3 bases: TGTGCCATCAATTCCGGGACTAGCGGAGCCTACAATGAGCAGTTCTTC.

This clonotype was seen a handful of times. DNA of the CDR3: TGTGCCAGCAGCCAAACGACAGGGTTGAACATTCAGTACTTC. This translates into CASSQTTGLNIQYF. The genes are TRBV7-2 and TRBJ2-4; 7 nucleotides line up with TRBD1. V was pared by 5 bases and J by 7 bases, with 8 bases of the junction left unmatched. The CDR3 is 14 residues long. CDR1 and CDR2 (germline): SGHTA, FQGNSA. The whole variable domain, remainder taken from reference TRBV7-2 and TRBJ2-4, is GAGVSQSPSNKVTEKGKDVELRCDPISGHTALYWYRQSLGQGLEFLIYFQGNSAPDKSGLPSDRFSAERTGGSVSTLTIQRTQQEDSAVYLCASSQTTGLNIQYFGAGTRLSVL.

This clonotype was found a few times. The V call is TRBV7-2, the J call TRBJ2-1, with a possible D match to TRBD2 (5 bases). V lost 4 bases and J 8 bases, leaving 9 bases between the germline ends. Germline CDR1 SGHTA, CDR2 FQGNSA. CDR3 length equals 12 residues. CDR3: CASSSTRYEQFF. In DNA form, the CDR3 reads TGTGCCAGCAGCTCTACTAGATATGAGCAGTTCTTC.

This chain joins TRBV11-2 and TRBJ1-5, with TRBD1 as a possible D gene (6 bases). The CDR3 sequence is 15 residues long. Germline V lookup: CDR1 SGHAT, CDR2 FQNNGV. V was pared by 0 bases and J by 7 bases, with 13 bases between. Here the CDR3 DNA reads TGTGCCAGCAGCTTAGACGATACGGGGGCGCAGCCCCAGCATTTT. Its translation is CASSLDDTGAQPQHF. Full variable domain (missing parts from reference TRBV11-2 and TRBJ1-5): EAGVAQSPRYKIIEKRQSVAFWCNPISGHATLYWYQQILGQGPKLLIQFQNNGVVDDSQLPKDRFSAERLKGVDSTLKIQPAKLEDSAVYLCASSLDDTGAQPQHFGDGTRLSIL.

This clonotype has just a few counts. V is TRBV7-2 and J is TRBJ2-7; 11 nucleotides agree with TRBD2. The germline V gene has CDR1 SGHTA and CDR2 FQGNSA. CDR3 length equals 18 residues. With V trimmed by 3 bases and J by 6 bases, 16 bases remained unmatched. The CDR3, as DNA: TGTGCCAGCAGCTTTAGCGGGAGGGCCTACTCCTCTTATGGCGAGCAGTACTTC. It translates to CASSFSGRAYSSYGEQYF.

The CDR3 DNA is TGTGCCAGCAGCGGACGGACTAGCGGGAGCGGTGAGACCCAGTACTTC. Translated: CASSGRTSGSGETQYF. The rearrangement uses TRBV5-6 and TRBJ2-5, with TRBD2 identical over 13 bases. Germline assignment: CDR1 SGHDT and CDR2 YYEEEE. CDR3 size: 16 residues. V lost 4 bases and J lost 5; bases outside the gene matches: 8.

The V and J genes are TRBV29-1 and TRBJ2-2, with a possible D match to TRBD1 (6 bases). The ends were cut back, 5 bases at V and 5 bases at J, with 21 bases in the middle. Germline CDR1 is SQVTM and CDR2 is ANQGSEA. The CDR3 sequence is 16 residues long. The CDR3 DNA reads TGCAGCGTTAGAGCCGACAGGCCTCGGGGTACCGGGGAGCTGTTTTTT. Translation gives CSVRADRPRGTGELFF.

This clonotype was seen more than once but under ten times. The chain carries TRBV7-2 and TRBJ2-1; D is unclear. CDR1 and CDR2 from the germline V gene are SGHTA and FQGNSA. CDR3 length: 13 amino acids. V shed 0 bases and J shed 8 bases, with 8 bases lying between them. The CDR3 sequence: CASSLALSDEQFF. DNA of the CDR3: TGTGCCAGCAGCTTAGCGTTGTCGGATGAGCAGTTCTTC.

The chain is built from TRBV7-2 and TRBJ1-2; the D gene is possibly TRBD1 (5 bases). Between the trimmed V and J ends, which lost 4 bases and 4 bases, there was a span of 19 bases. This CDR3 has 16 residues. Germline CDR1 SGHTA, CDR2 FQGNSA. This chain's CDR3 is CASSSIARGAGYGYTF. The CDR3 nucleotides are TGTGCCAGCAGCTCCATTGCGAGGGGCGCAGGCTATGGCTACACCTTC. Based on the CDR3 plus reference TRBV7-2 and TRBJ1-2, the full variable domain is GAGVSQSPSNKVTEKGKDVELRCDPISGHTALYWYRQSLGQGLEFLIYFQGNSAPDKSGLPSDRFSAERTGGSVSTLTIQRTQQEDSAVYLCASSSIARGAGYGYTFGSGTRLTVV.

The genes are TRBV7-8 and TRBJ2-7, with TRBD2 identical over 15 bases. There are 15 residues in the CDR3. Trimming at V came to 3 bases and at J to 3 bases, leaving 0 bases not matched to a gene. Per the germline V gene, CDR1 is SGHVS and CDR2 is FQNEAQ. The CDR3 reads CASSLGLAGGYEQYF. Here the CDR3 DNA reads TGTGCCAGCAGCTTGGGACTAGCGGGGGGCTACGAGCAGTACTTC.

This clonotype was seen a few times. The chain carries TRBV5-1 and TRBJ2-3; TRBD2 matches 9 bases. Germline CDR1 SGHRS, CDR2 YFSETQ. V trimming: 0 bases; J trimming: 0 bases; junction bases outside the gene matches: 2. The CDR3 runs to 16 residues. The DNA for the CDR3 is TGCGCCAGCAGCTTGGTGCTAGCGGGAAGCACAGATACGCAGTATTTT. This translates into CASSLVLAGSTDTQYF.

The chain links TRBV7-9 to TRBJ2-5; 7 bases agree with TRBD2. The J segment lost 2 bases and the V segment lost 5 bases, leaving 8 bases of the junction unmatched. Per germline, CDR1 SEHNR and CDR2 FQNEAQ (reference sequence). CDR3 length equals 15 residues. The CDR3 nucleotides read TGTGCCAGCAGCATAGAGTTACTAGCGCAAGAGACCCAGTACTTC. The encoded protein is CASSIELLAQETQYF.

J is TRBJ2-1 and V is TRBV5-1, with TRBD2 matching 9 bases. Germline V gene lookup returns CDR1 SGHRS and CDR2 YFSETQ. The CDR3 consists of 18 residues. Trimming took 0 bases from V and 7 from J; bases not matched to a gene: 14. The CDR3 loop is CASSLGLSGGGLRNEQFF. The CDR3 DNA reads TGCGCCAGCAGCTTGGGGCTTAGCGGGGGTGGGCTTCGGAATGAGCAGTTCTTC. Full variable domain (missing parts from reference TRBV5-1 and TRBJ2-1): KAGVTQTPRYLIKTRGQQVTLSCSPISGHRSVSWYQQTPGQGLQFLFEYFSETQRNKGNFPGRFSGRQFSNSRSEMNVSTLELGDSALYLCASSLGLSGGGLRNEQFFGPGTRLTVL.

The CDR3 is CASGFQGTDTQYF. CDR3 nucleotides: TGTGCTAGTGGTTTTCAGGGCACAGATACGCAGTATTTT. This chain links TRBV12-5 with TRBJ2-3; D gene unclear. Trimming left V 3 bases short and J 1 base short, with 5 bases between. This CDR3 comprises 13 residues. The germline CDR1 and CDR2 sequences are LGHNT and FRNRAP.